What follows are 31 T cell receptor beta chains derived from one specimen sequenced in a study of shared clonotypes between healthy human individuals. Using immunoSEQ multiplex PCR, the repertoire was profiled, and TCRdb retains in-frame clones only, with some absent. Here the sample spans almost 700,000 clones, about 91% being singletons. CD45RO-negative CD8 cells positively selected for CCR7 made up the naive population, which excluded terminally differentiated effector memory CD45RA+ cells. Sequencing input: naive CD8+ T cells sorted from blood. The source of these receptors is a man aged 30 to 39 in good health.

The V and J genes are TRBV5-1 and TRBJ1-1; a weak D match, TRBD1 (5 bases). The V and J ends lost 2 bases and 1 base respectively, with 9 bases between them. CDR3 length equals 14 residues. Germline assignment: CDR1 SGHRS and CDR2 YFSETQ. This CDR3 reads CASSLRGPNTEAFF. Here the CDR3 DNA reads TGCGCCAGCAGCTTACGGGGCCCGAACACTGAAGCTTTCTTT. Together with reference TRBV5-1 and TRBJ1-1, the CDR3 gives the full variable domain: KAGVTQTPRYLIKTRGQQVTLSCSPISGHRSVSWYQQTPGQGLQFLFEYFSETQRNKGNFPGRFSGRQFSNSRSEMNVSTLELGDSALYLCASSLRGPNTEAFFGQGTRLTVV.

The chain combines TRBV28 with TRBJ2-4; D is undetermined. Germline V gene sequence: CDR1 MDHEN, CDR2 SYDVKM. With 3 bases removed from V and 10 bases from J, the gap between germline ends came to 22 bases. There are 16 residues in the CDR3. The CDR3 protein is CASSFASSAPVVIQYF. The CDR3, as DNA: TGTGCCAGCAGTTTCGCCTCGTCGGCGCCCGTGGTAATTCAGTACTTC.

This rearrangement joins TRBV19 to TRBJ2-7; no clear D. Per germline, CDR1 LNHDA and CDR2 SQIVND (reference sequence). CDR3 length: 16 residues. The V end lost 5 bases, the J end lost 0 bases, and 17 bases lay between the germline ends. CDR3: CASSPPLGGDSYEQYF. CDR3 in DNA: TGTGCCAGTAGTCCCCCCCTAGGTGGGGACTCCTACGAGCAGTACTTC.

This sequence joins TRBV6-6 and TRBJ2-7, with D hard to call. In germline, CDR1 is MNHNY, CDR2 SVGAGI (reference sequence). This CDR3 comprises 13 residues. V lost 5 bases, J lost 3 bases, and 11 bases lay in between. CDR3 sequence: CASSTSTRYEQYF. DNA of the CDR3: TGTGCCAGCAGTACTTCAACCCGCTACGAGCAGTACTTC.

The CDR3 protein is CASSITGLAGVSYNEQFF. Here the CDR3 DNA reads TGTGCCAGTAGTATAACGGGACTAGCGGGAGTGTCCTACAATGAGCAGTTCTTC. The chain links TRBV19 to TRBJ2-1; 14 positions match TRBD2. The CDR3 sequence is 18 residues long. V was clipped by 2 bases and J by 1 base; unmatched bases: 4. The germline V gene encodes CDR1 LNHDA and CDR2 SQIVND (reference sequence).

The chain combines TRBV7-2 with TRBJ2-1; TRBD2 aligns across 8 bases. With 5 bases clipped from V and 0 bases from J, the junction kept 9 bases outside the gene matches. This CDR3 is 17 amino acids long. The germline V gene has CDR1 SGHTA and CDR2 FQGNSA. In DNA form, the CDR3 reads TGTGCCAGCAGCACCTCGCGGGGGGAAAGCTCCTACAATGAGCAGTTCTTC. Translating gives CASSTSRGESSYNEQFF.

The chain links TRBV28 to TRBJ2-7; the D gene is possibly TRBD1 (5 bases). Trimming removed 5 bases at V and 9 bases at J, with 17 bases between. Germline V gene lookup returns CDR1 MDHEN and CDR2 SYDVKM. This CDR3 spans 13 amino acids. The CDR3 DNA reads as TGTGCCAGCAGTAACCGACAGCACAACGGGCAGTACTTC. Translated, it gives CASSNRQHNGQYF.

The chain links TRBV27 to TRBJ2-3, with no clear D. Per germline, CDR1 MNHEY and CDR2 SMNVEV (reference sequence). This CDR3 is 14 amino acids long. Between the trimmed V and J ends, which lost 3 bases and 0 bases, there was a span of 7 bases. The CDR3: CASSLGLSTDTQYF. CDR3 DNA sequence: TGTGCCAGCAGTTTGGGGTTGAGCACAGATACGCAGTATTTT.

The chain carries TRBV28 and TRBJ2-7; D is unclear. The CDR3 totals 14 residues. Trimming removed 8 bases from V and 3 bases from J, with 17 bases in between. Germline CDR1 is MDHEN and CDR2 is SYDVKM. As DNA, the CDR3 is TGTGCCAGCGCCATTAGACCCGCAGACTACGAGCAGTACTTC. It yields the protein CASAIRPADYEQYF.

The chain uses TRBV28 and TRBJ2-7; 9 bases map to TRBD2. V dropped 2 bases and J dropped 4; count of bases not matched to a gene: 9. CDR1 MDHEN and CDR2 SYDVKM come from the germline V gene. This CDR3 spans 16 amino acids. CDR3 bases: TGTGCCAGCAGTTTACGTTTTAGCGGGAGTTTGTACGAGCAGTACTTC. Its translation is CASSLRFSGSLYEQYF. The whole variable domain, filled in from reference TRBV28 and TRBJ2-7, reads DVKVTQSSRYLVKRTGEKVFLECVQDMDHENMFWYRQDPGLGLRLIYFSYDVKMKEKGDIPEGYSVSREKKERFSLILESASTNQTSMYLCASSLRFSGSLYEQYFGPGTRLTVT.

The V and J genes are TRBV19 and TRBJ2-1; TRBD2 might be the D (6 bases). The CDR3 has 15 residues. The ends were cut back, 6 bases at V and 7 bases at J, with 19 bases in the middle. Germline V gene sequence: CDR1 LNHDA, CDR2 SQIVND (reference sequence). Written as DNA, the CDR3 is TGTGCCAGTAGCGCCGCCGGCGGGACTCTTAATGAGCAGTTCTTC. Translating gives CASSAAGGTLNEQFF.

The chain recombines TRBV9 with TRBJ1-2; 10 nucleotides match TRBD1. Germline CDR1 and CDR2: SGDLS and YYNGEE. With V trimmed by 3 bases and J by 4 bases, 3 bases remained unmatched. This CDR3 region has 14 residues. CDR3 residues: CASSETGGTYGYTF. The CDR3 nucleotides are TGTGCCAGCAGCGAGACAGGGGGCACCTATGGCTACACCTTC.

The chain recombines TRBV29-1 with TRBJ2-1; D possibly corresponds to TRBD2 (6 bases). Germline CDR1 reads SQVTM; CDR2 reads ANQGSEA. V was pared by 7 bases and J by 5 bases, with 15 bases between. CDR3 length: 13 residues. The CDR3 DNA sequence: TGCAGCGCTTTAAGACTAGACCACAATGAGCAGTTCTTC. It encodes CSALRLDHNEQFF.

V and J are TRBV30 and TRBJ2-1, with TRBD2 matching 7 bases. This CDR3 is built from 14 residues. The germline gives CDR1 GTSNPN, CDR2 SVGIG (reference sequence). V gave up 5 bases and J gave up 6 bases; unmatched junction bases: 10. The CDR3 DNA follows: TGTGCCTGGGGAAGCGGGATTGGTGGCAATGAGCAGTTCTTC. This translates into CAWGSGIGGNEQFF.

This chain connects TRBV5-1 to TRBJ1-4, with TRBD1 identical over 8 bases. Germline loops: CDR1 SGHRS, CDR2 YFSETQ. Trimming removed 4 bases from V and 8 bases from J; junction bases left unmatched: 7. This CDR3 contains 14 residues. DNA of the CDR3: TGCGCCAGCAGCCCAGGGACAGGTGGCGAAAAACTGTTTTTT. Translating it yields CASSPGTGGEKLFF.

V gene TRBV28 combines with J gene TRBJ1-5; D might be TRBD1 (6 bases). The V and J ends lost 8 bases and 2 bases respectively, with 13 bases between them. Germline CDR1 is MDHEN and CDR2 is SYDVKM. The CDR3 covers 14 residues. Here the CDR3 reads CASLRGNGNQPQHF. The CDR3 nucleotides read TGTGCCAGCTTAAGGGGGAACGGCAATCAGCCCCAGCATTTT.

The CDR3 DNA is TGCAGCGTTGATAGCGGCTCCTACAATGAGCAGTTCTTC. Encoded protein: CSVDSGSYNEQFF. The chain uses TRBV29-1 and TRBJ2-1, with D possibly matching TRBD2 (6 bases). The CDR3 is 13 amino acids. V lost 3 bases and J lost 0, with 6 bases in between. Germline values: CDR1 SQVTM, CDR2 ANQGSEA.

The V call is TRBV7-8, the J call TRBJ2-7; 10 bases are a match to TRBD1. This CDR3 contains 14 residues. Trimming at V came to 5 bases and at J to 3 bases, leaving 4 bases not matched to a gene. Germline-derived CDR1 and CDR2 are SGHVS and FQNEAQ. The chain's CDR3 is CASSQRTGGYEQYF. The CDR3 nucleotides are TGTGCCAGCAGCCAAAGGACAGGGGGCTACGAGCAGTACTTC.

The gene calls are TRBV27 and TRBJ1-1; D is perhaps TRBD1 (5 bases). This CDR3 comprises 14 residues. The germline V and J ends were trimmed by 2 bases and 5 bases, with 12 bases remaining between them. Germline V gene lookup returns CDR1 MNHEY and CDR2 SMNVEV (reference sequence). CDR3 in DNA: TGTGCCAGCAGTTTACTACGAGGGGATACTGAAGCTTTCTTT. Translating it yields CASSLLRGDTEAFF.

The rearrangement links TRBV4-1 to TRBJ1-1; no firm D call. Germline V gene lookup returns CDR1 MGHRA and CDR2 YSYEKL. The CDR3 contains 15 residues. Trimming shortened V by 1 base and J by 1 base, and 10 bases separated the two germline ends. CDR3 residues: CASSQVMDQNTEAFF. The CDR3 DNA sequence: TGCGCCAGCAGCCAAGTCATGGATCAGAACACTGAAGCTTTCTTT.

This chain connects TRBV2 to TRBJ2-7; D is possibly TRBD2 (5 bases). Germline CDR1 reads SNHLY; CDR2 reads FYNNEI. V gave up 3 bases and J gave up 3 bases, with 12 bases separating them. CDR3 size: 14 residues. CDR3 sequence reads: CASSDFQRSYEQYF. In nucleotides, the CDR3 is TGTGCCAGCAGTGACTTCCAGCGGAGCTACGAGCAGTACTTC.

This clone was detected a few times. The chain employs TRBV7-9 and TRBJ1-5; TRBD1 might be the D (5 bases). Trimming removed 3 bases from V and 10 bases from J, with 13 bases in between. There are 13 residues in the CDR3. Germline V gene lookup returns CDR1 SEHNR and CDR2 FQNEAQ (reference sequence). CDR3 in DNA: TGTGCCAGCAGCTTTGAGGCTCGGGGCCCCCAGCATTTT. Protein product: CASSFEARGPQHF. The full variable domain, rest sourced from reference TRBV7-9 and TRBJ1-5, is DTGVSQNPRHKITKRGQNVTFRCDPISEHNRLYWYRQTLGQGPEFLTYFQNEAQLEKSRLLSDRFSAERPKGSFSTLEIQRTEQGDSAMYLCASSFEARGPQHFGDGTRLSIL.

This rearrangement joins TRBV4-1 to TRBJ2-5, with a possible D match to TRBD1 (6 bases). This CDR3 spans 19 amino acids. Trimming took off 0 bases at V and 3 bases at J, with 23 bases between the two ends. Germline-derived CDR1 and CDR2 are MGHRA and YSYEKL. CDR3: CASSQEGRVGAGLEETQYF. CDR3 DNA: TGCGCCAGCAGCCAAGAAGGTAGAGTGGGGGCAGGATTAGAAGAGACCCAGTACTTC.

The chain is built from TRBV11-2 and TRBJ2-5; D remains unclear. This CDR3 is 16 amino acids long. The germline V and J ends were trimmed by 3 bases and 5 bases, with 19 bases remaining between them. Germline CDR1 is SGHAT and CDR2 is FQNNGV. The CDR3 region has the DNA TGTGCCAGCAGCTTCTTTTTTGGTGAGATGGGGGAGACCCAGTACTTC. Translated: CASSFFFGEMGETQYF.

This chain uses TRBV7-6 with TRBJ2-7, with TRBD1 matching over 7 bases. The V and J ends lost 5 bases and 4 bases, in that order; junction bases with no gene match: 8. The CDR3 runs 14 residues. Germline CDR1 SGHVS, CDR2 FNYEAQ. As DNA, the CDR3 is TGTGCCAGCAGCCCATCACAGGGGAGTTACGAGCAGTACTTC. Residues: CASSPSQGSYEQYF.

The V gene is TRBV28, the J gene TRBJ1-4; D gene ambiguous. V was cut by 4 bases and J by 15 bases, with 12 bases left in between. The CDR3 runs to 11 residues. Germline values: CDR1 MDHEN, CDR2 SYDVKM. CDR3 residues: CASSSVGFVFF. The CDR3 region has the DNA TGTGCCAGCAGTTCAGTAGGGTTTGTGTTTTTT.

The chain is built from TRBV28 and TRBJ1-4; possible D gene TRBD1, 6 bases. This CDR3 contains 14 residues. Trimming cost V 4 bases and J 5 bases, with 11 bases left between them. Germline V gene lookup returns CDR1 MDHEN and CDR2 SYDVKM. The DNA for the CDR3 is TGTGCCAGCAGTTCGGCAGGGGAAAATGAAAAACTGTTTTTT. Translating it yields CASSSAGENEKLFF.

The chain joins TRBV19 to TRBJ1-5; D possibly corresponds to TRBD1 (5 bases). Germline CDR1 and CDR2: LNHDA and SQIVND (reference sequence). This CDR3 is 14 amino acids long. The V end was cut by 7 bases, the J end by 3 bases, with 13 bases between. CDR3 residues: CASTSGPVNQPQHF. The CDR3 nucleotides read TGTGCCAGTACCTCGGGGCCCGTCAATCAGCCCCAGCATTTT.

V usage is TRBV28 and J usage is TRBJ1-3; 7 bases agree with TRBD1. CDR1 and CDR2 (germline): MDHEN, SYDVKM. V lost 6 bases to trimming and J lost 0 bases; unmatched junction nucleotides: 8. The CDR3 is made up of 16 amino acids. The CDR3 here is CASRETGVLSGNTIYF. Here the CDR3 DNA reads TGTGCCAGCAGGGAAACAGGGGTCCTCTCTGGAAACACCATATATTTT. The full variable domain, with the rest looked up from reference TRBV28 and TRBJ1-3, is DVKVTQSSRYLVKRTGEKVFLECVQDMDHENMFWYRQDPGLGLRLIYFSYDVKMKEKGDIPEGYSVSREKKERFSLILESASTNQTSMYLCASRETGVLSGNTIYFGEGSWLTVV.

The chain employs TRBV27 and TRBJ1-2, with a possible D match to TRBD1 (5 bases). V gave up 5 bases and J gave up 3 bases, with 13 bases separating them. Germline V gene data show CDR1 as MNHEY and CDR2 as SMNVEV (reference sequence). The CDR3 has 14 amino acids. The CDR3 loop is CASSPGTADYGYTF. CDR3 nucleotides: TGTGCCAGCAGTCCCGGGACGGCCGACTATGGCTACACCTTC.

This clone was seen at least ten times. The chain joins TRBV27 to TRBJ2-7; possible D gene TRBD1, 5 bases. V was trimmed by 5 bases and J by 7 bases, leaving 15 bases between them. Germline values: CDR1 MNHEY, CDR2 SMNVEV (reference sequence). This CDR3 region has 13 residues. The DNA of the CDR3 is TGTGCCAGCAGTCTTACAGGTTTTCGGGAGCAGTACTTC. It translates to CASSLTGFREQYF.